This TCR beta chain was identified in a study of cytomegalovirus exposure and HLA in healthy donors. Whole-study findings and limits: Some V segments could not be told apart, so they were left out, TRBV6-2 and TRBV6-3 among them. Most TCR beta V segments were productive about 90% or about 30% of the time in an earlier analysis. Later analysis identified a missense DCLRE1C variant that was linked to TCR beta V- and J-gene trimming.

Germline V gene sequence: CDR1 SGHAT, CDR2 FQNNGV. The CDR3 has 15 amino acids. The V end lost 1 base, the J end lost 2 bases, and 11 bases lay between the germline ends. In the case of this clone: Its antigen is not known.

Primers included in the PCR were 60 Vbeta and 13 Jbeta primers. The protocol was immunoSEQ multiplex PCR, while the TCRdb copy is restricted to in-frame clones and leaves out a portion. The sample includes about 170,000 clones, approximately 80% seen only once; the top ten take about 0.82%. At collection, donors were nominally healthy, but unrecorded immune exposures were probable. The TCR was taken from a woman between 18 and 29 years old in good health and CMV-seronegative. The source material was PBMCs. This chain connects TRBV11-2 to TRBJ2-5, with D unresolved. The CDR3 spells CASSLGSGSQETQYF. The DNA of the CDR3 is TGTGCCAGCAGCTTAGGGTCCGGTTCTCAAGAGACCCAGTACTTC.